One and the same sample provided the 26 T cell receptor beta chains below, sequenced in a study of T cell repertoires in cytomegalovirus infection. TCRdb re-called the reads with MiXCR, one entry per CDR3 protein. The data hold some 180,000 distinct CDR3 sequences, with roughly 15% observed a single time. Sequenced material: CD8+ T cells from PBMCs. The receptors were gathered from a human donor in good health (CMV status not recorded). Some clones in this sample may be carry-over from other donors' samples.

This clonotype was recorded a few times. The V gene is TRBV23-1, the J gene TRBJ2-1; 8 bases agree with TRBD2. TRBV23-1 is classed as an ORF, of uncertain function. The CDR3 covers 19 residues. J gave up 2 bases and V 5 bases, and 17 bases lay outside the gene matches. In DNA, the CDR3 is TGCGCCAGCAGTAAAATTAAAGAGCGGGGGTATTTGGCCTACAATGAGCAGTTCTTC. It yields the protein CASSKIKERGYLAYNEQFF.

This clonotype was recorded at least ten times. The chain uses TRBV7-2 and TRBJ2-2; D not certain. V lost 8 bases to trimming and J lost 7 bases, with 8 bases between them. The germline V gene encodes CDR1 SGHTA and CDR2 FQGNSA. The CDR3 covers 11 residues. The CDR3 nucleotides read TGTGCCAGCCACACCGACGGGGAGCTGTTTTTT. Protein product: CASHTDGELFF.

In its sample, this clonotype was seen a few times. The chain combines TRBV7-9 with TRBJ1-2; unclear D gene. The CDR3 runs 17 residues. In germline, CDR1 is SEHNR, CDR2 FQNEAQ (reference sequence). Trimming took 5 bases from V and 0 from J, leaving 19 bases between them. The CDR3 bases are TGTGCCAGCAGCGCAGCCTCTCCGGGAACAACTAACTATGGCTACACCTTC. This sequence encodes CASSAASPGTTNYGYTF.

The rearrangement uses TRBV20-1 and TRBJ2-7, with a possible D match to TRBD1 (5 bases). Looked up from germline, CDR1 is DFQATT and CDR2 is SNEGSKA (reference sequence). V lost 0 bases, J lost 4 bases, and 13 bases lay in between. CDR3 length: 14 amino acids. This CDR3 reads CSARDLGGQYEQYF. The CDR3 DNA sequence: TGCAGTGCTAGAGATCTCGGCGGACAATACGAGCAGTACTTC.

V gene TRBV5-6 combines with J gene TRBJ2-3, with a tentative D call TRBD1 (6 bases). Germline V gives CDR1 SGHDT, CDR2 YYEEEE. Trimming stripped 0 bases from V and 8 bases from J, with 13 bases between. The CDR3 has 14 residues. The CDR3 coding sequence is TGTGCCAGCAGCTTGGGACAGGCCCCAGTTACGCAGTATTTT. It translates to CASSLGQAPVTQYF.

CDR3 sequence reads: CSVPAGDRYNEQFF. CDR3 coding DNA: TGCAGCGTCCCTGCCGGGGACAGATACAATGAGCAGTTCTTC. The rearrangement uses TRBV29-1 and TRBJ2-1, with 7 bases identical to TRBD1. The CDR3 totals 14 residues. The germline CDR1 and CDR2 sequences are SQVTM and ANQGSEA. J gave up 4 bases and V 6 bases, and 9 bases lay outside the gene matches.

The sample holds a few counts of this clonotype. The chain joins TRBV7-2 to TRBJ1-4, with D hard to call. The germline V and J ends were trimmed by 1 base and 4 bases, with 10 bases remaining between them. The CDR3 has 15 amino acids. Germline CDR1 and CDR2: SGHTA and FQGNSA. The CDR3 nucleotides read TGTGCCAGCAGCTTAGTCGGACGGAATAATGAAAAACTGTTTTTT. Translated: CASSLVGRNNEKLFF.

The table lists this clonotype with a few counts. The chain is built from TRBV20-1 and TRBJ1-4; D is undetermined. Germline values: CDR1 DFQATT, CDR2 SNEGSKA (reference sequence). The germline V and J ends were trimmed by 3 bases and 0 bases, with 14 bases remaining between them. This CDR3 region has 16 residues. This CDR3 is CSASEPNTATNEKLFF. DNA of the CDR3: TGCAGTGCTAGCGAACCGAACACGGCAACTAATGAAAAACTGTTTTTT.

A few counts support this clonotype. CDR3 protein: CASSLGFPGQVNQPQHF. Here the CDR3 DNA reads TGTGCCAGCAGTTTAGGCTTCCCGGGACAGGTCAATCAGCCCCAGCATTTT. The V gene is TRBV12-3 or TRBV12-4, the J gene TRBJ1-5; 8 nucleotides agree with TRBD1. This CDR3 is 17 amino acids long. V shed 1 base, J shed 3 bases, and the junction held 8 bases outside the gene matches.

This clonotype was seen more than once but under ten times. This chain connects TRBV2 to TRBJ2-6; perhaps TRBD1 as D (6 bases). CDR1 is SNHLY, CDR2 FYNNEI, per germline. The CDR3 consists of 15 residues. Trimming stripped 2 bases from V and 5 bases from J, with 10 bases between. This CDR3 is CASSEYRERANVLTF. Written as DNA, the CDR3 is TGTGCCAGCAGTGAATACAGGGAAAGGGCCAACGTCCTGACTTTC. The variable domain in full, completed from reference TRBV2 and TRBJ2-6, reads EPEVTQTPSHQVTQMGQEVILRCVPISNHLYFYWYRQILGQKVEFLVSFYNNEISEKSEIFDDQFSVERPDGSNFTLKIRSTKLEDSAMYFCASSEYRERANVLTFGAGSRLTVL.

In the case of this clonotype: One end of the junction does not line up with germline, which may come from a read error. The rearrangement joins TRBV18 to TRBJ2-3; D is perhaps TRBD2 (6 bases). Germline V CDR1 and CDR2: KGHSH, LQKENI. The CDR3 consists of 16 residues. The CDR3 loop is CGSSPRGSGSTDTQYF. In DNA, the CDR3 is TGTGGCAGCTCACCTCGGGGAAGCGGGAGCACAGATACGCAGTATTTT.

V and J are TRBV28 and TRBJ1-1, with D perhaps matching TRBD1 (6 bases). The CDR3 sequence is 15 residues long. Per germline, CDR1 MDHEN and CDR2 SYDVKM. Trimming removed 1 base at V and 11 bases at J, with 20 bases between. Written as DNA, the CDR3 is TGTGCCAGCAGTTTATTGTTAGAGCTGGGGGCGGATGCTTTCTTT. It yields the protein CASSLLLELGADAFF.

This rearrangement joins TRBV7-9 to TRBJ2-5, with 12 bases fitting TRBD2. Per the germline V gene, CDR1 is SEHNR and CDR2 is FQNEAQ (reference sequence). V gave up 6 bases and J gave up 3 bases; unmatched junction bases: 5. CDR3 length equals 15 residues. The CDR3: CASREGLAGKETQYF. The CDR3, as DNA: TGTGCCAGCAGAGAAGGACTAGCGGGGAAAGAGACCCAGTACTTC.

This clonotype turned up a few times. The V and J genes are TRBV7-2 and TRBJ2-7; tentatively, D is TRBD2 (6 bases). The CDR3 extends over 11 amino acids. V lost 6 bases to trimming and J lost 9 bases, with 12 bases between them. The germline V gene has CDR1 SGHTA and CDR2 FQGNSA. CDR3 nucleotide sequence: TGTGCCAGCAGGAGCGGGCCAGGGCAGTACTTC. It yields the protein CASRSGPGQYF.

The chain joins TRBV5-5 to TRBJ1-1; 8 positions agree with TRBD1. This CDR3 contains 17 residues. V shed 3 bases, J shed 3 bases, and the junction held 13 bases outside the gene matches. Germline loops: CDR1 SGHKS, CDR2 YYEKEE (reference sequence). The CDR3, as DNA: TGTGCCAGCAGCTCACTGCGCCTCGGACAGGGTGACACTGAAGCTTTCTTT. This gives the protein CASSSLRLGQGDTEAFF.

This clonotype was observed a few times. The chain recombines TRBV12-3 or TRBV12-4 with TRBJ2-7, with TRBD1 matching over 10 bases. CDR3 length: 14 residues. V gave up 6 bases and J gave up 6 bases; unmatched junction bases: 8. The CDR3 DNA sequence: TGTGCCAGCAGCCCCGGGACAGGGGCGTCCGAGCAGTACTTC. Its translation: CASSPGTGASEQYF.

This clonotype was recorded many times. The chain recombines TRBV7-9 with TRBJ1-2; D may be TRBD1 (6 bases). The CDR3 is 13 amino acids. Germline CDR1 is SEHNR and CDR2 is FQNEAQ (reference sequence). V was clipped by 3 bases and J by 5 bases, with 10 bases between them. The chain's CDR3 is CASSFGTPYGYTF. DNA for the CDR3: TGTGCCAGCAGCTTCGGGACACCGTATGGCTACACCTTC. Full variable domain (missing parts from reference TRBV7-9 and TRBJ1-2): DTGVSQNPRHKITKRGQNVTFRCDPISEHNRLYWYRQTLGQGPEFLTYFQNEAQLEKSRLLSDRFSAERPKGSFSTLEIQRTEQGDSAMYLCASSFGTPYGYTFGSGTRLTVV.

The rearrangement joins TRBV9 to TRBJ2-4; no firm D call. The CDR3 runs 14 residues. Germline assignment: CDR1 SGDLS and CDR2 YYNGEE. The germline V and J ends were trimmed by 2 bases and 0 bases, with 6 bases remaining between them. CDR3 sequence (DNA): TGTGCCAGCAGCGTTGGGGAAGCCAAAAACATTCAGTACTTC. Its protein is CASSVGEAKNIQYF.

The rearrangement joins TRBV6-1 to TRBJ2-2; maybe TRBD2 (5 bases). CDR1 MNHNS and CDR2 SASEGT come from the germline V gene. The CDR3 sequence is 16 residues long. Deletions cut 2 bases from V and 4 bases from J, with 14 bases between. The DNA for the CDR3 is TGTGCCAGCAGTGAACCCCTGACGGGATTCACCGGGGAGCTGTTTTTT. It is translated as CASSEPLTGFTGELFF.

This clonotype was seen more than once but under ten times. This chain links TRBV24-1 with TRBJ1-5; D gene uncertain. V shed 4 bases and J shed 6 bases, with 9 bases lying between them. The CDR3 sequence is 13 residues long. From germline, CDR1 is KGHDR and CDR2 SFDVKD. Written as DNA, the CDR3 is TGTGCCACCAGTGAAGGAATGGGTCAGCCCCAGCATTTT. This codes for CATSEGMGQPQHF.

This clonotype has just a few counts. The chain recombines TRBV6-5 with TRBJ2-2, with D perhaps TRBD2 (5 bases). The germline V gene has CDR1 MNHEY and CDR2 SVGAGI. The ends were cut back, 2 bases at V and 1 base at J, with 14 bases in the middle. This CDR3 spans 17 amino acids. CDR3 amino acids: CASSYASGSLNTGELFF. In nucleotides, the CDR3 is TGTGCCAGCAGTTACGCCTCGGGGTCCCTGAACACCGGGGAGCTGTTTTTT.

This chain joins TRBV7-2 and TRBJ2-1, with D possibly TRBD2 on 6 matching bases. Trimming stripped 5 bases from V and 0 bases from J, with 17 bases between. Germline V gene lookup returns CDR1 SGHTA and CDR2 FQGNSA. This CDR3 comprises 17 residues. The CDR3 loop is CASSIRDSLGSYNEQFF. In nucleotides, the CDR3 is TGTGCCAGCAGCATCCGGGACTCCCTGGGCTCCTACAATGAGCAGTTCTTC.

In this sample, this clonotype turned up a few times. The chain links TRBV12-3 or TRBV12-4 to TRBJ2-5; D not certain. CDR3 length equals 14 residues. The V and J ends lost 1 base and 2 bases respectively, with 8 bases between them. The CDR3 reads CASSLGGVQETQYF. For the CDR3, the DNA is TGTGCCAGCAGTTTAGGCGGAGTGCAAGAGACCCAGTACTTC.

DNA of the CDR3: TGTGCCAGCAGTTACTCGATATCCCACGGGAGCTCCTACGAGCAGTACTTC. Residues: CASSYSISHGSSYEQYF. The J gene is TRBJ2-7, the V gene TRBV6-2 or TRBV6-3, with D maybe TRBD2 (6 bases). Trimming shortened V by 0 bases and J by 0 bases, and 15 bases separated the two germline ends. Germline assignment: CDR1 MNHEY and CDR2 SVGEGT. The CDR3 has 17 residues.

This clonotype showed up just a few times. The CDR3 spells CSVWALSGLARTDTQYF. DNA of the CDR3: TGCAGCGTTTGGGCGTTGAGTGGTTTGGCGAGGACAGATACGCAGTATTTT. V gene TRBV29-1 combines with J gene TRBJ2-3; D gene uncertain. With 5 bases removed from V and 3 bases from J, the gap between germline ends came to 24 bases. CDR3 length: 17 residues. Per germline, CDR1 SQVTM and CDR2 ANQGSEA.

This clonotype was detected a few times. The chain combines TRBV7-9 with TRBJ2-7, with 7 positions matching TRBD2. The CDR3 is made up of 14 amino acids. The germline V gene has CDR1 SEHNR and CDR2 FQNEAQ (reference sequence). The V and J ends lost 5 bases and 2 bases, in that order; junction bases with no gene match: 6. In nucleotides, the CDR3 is TGTGCCAGCAGCCCTTCGAGCGGGGCCTACGAGCAGTACTTC. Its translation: CASSPSSGAYEQYF. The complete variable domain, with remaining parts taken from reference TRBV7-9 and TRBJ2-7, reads DTGVSQNPRHKITKRGQNVTFRCDPISEHNRLYWYRQTLGQGPEFLTYFQNEAQLEKSRLLSDRFSAERPKGSFSTLEIQRTEQGDSAMYLCASSPSSGAYEQYFGPGTRLTVT.